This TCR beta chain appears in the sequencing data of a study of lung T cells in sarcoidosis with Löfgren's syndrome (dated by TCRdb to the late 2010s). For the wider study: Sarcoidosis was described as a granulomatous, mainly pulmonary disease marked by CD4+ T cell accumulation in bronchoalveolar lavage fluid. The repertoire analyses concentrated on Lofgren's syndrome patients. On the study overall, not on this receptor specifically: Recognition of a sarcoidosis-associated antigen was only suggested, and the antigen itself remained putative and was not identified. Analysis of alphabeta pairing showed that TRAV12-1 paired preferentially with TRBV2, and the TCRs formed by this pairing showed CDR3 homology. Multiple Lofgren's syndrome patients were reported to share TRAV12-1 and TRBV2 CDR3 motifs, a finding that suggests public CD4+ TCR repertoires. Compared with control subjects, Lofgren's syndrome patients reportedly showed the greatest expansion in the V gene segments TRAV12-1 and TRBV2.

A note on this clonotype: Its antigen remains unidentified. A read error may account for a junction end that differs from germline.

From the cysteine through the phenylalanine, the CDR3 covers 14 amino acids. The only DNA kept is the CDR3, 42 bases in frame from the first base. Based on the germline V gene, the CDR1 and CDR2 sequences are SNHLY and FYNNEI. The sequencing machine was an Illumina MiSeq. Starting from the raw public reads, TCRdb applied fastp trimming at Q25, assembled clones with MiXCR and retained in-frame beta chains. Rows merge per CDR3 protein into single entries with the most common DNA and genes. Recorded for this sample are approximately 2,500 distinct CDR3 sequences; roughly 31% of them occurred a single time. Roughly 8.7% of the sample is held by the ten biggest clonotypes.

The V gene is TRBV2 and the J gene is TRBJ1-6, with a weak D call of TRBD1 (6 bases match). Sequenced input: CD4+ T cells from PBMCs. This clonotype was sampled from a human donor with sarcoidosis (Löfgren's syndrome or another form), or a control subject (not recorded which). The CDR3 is CASTQGGINSPLHF. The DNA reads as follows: TGTGCCAGCACCCAAGGGGGGATTAATTCGCCCCTCCACTTT.